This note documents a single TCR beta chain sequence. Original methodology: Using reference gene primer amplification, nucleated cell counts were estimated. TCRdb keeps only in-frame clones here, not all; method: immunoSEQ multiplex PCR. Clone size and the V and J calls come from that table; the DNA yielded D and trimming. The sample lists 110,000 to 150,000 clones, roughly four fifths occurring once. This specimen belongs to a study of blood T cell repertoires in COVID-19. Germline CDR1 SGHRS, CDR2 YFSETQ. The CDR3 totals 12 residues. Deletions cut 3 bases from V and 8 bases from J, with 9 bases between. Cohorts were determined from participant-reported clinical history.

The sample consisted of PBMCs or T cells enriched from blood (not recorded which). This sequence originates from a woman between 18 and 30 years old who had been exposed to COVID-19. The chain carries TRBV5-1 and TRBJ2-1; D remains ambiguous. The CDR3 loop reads CASSSNYDEQFF. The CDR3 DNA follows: TGCGCCAGCAGCTCAAACTATGATGAGCAGTTCTTC. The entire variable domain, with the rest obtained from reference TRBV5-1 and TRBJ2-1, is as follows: KAGVTQTPRYLIKTRGQQVTLSCSPISGHRSVSWYQQTPGQGLQFLFEYFSETQRNKGNFPGRFSGRQFSNSRSEMNVSTLELGDSALYLCASSSNYDEQFFGPGTRLTVL.